This T cell receptor beta chain stems from a study of cytomegalovirus exposure and HLA in healthy donors. J gave up 5 bases and V 1 base, and 9 bases lay outside the gene matches. Germline loops: CDR1 SGHTA, CDR2 FQGNSA. The CDR3 loop spans 16 amino acids. This clone was detected only once. In the PCR, 60 Vbeta and 13 Jbeta primers were used. Libraries were prepared by immunoSEQ multiplex PCR; TCRdb keeps only in-frame clonotypes and omits some of them. The sample shows 130,000 or so clones, nearly 80% of them seen only once. The receptor comes from a male donor in good health and CMV-seronegative. J is TRBJ2-5 and V is TRBV7-2, with TRBD2 matching 8 bases. Sequencing used PBMCs. The CDR3 is CASSLGSGGGWETQYF. The DNA of the CDR3 is TGTGCCAGCAGCTTAGGGAGCGGGGGAGGGTGGGAGACCCAGTACTTC.